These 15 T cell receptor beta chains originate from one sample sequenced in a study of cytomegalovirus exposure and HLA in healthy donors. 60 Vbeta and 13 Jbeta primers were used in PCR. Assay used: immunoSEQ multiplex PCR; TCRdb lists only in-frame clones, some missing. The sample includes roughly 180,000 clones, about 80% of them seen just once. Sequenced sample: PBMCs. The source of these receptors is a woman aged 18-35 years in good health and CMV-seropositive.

CDR3: CASSQVGAGNTEAFF. In DNA, the CDR3 is TGTGCCAGCAGCCAAGTGGGGGCCGGGAACACTGAAGCTTTCTTT. The gene calls are TRBV4-2 and TRBJ1-1; maybe TRBD1 (6 bases). The germline V gene has CDR1 LGHNA and CDR2 YNFKEQ. This CDR3 is 15 amino acids long. The V and J ends lost 1 base and 1 base respectively, with 10 bases between them.

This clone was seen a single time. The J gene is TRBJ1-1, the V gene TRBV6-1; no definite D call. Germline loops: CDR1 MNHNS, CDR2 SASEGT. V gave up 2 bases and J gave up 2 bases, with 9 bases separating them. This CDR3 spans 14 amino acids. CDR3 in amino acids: CASSESRVNTEAFF. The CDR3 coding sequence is TGTGCCAGCAGTGAAAGTCGAGTAAACACTGAAGCTTTCTTT.

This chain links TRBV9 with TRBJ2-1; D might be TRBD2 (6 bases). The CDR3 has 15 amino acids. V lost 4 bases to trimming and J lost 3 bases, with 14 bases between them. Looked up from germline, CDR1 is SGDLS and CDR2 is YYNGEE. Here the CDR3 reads CASSLGGRVYNEQFF. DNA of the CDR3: TGTGCCAGCAGCCTCGGGGGAAGGGTCTACAATGAGCAGTTCTTC.

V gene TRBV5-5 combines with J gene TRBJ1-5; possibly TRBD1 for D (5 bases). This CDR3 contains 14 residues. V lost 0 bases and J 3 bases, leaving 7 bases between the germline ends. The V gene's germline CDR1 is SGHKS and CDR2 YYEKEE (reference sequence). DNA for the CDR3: TGTGCCAGCAGCTTGGGGGGCCTCAATCAGCCCCAGCATTTT. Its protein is CASSLGGLNQPQHF.

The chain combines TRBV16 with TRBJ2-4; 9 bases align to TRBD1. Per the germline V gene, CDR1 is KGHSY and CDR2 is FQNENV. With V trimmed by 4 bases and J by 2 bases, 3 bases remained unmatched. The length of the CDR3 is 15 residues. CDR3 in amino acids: CASSLGQGTKNIQYF. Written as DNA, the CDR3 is TGTGCCAGCAGCCTGGGACAGGGTACCAAAAACATTCAGTACTTC.

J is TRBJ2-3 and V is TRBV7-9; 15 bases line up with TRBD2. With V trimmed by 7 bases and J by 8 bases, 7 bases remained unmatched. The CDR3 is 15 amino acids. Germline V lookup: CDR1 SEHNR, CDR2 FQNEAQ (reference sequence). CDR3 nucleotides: TGTGCCAGCATTGACAGGACTAGCGGGGGGGGTACGCAGTATTTT. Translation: CASIDRTSGGGTQYF.

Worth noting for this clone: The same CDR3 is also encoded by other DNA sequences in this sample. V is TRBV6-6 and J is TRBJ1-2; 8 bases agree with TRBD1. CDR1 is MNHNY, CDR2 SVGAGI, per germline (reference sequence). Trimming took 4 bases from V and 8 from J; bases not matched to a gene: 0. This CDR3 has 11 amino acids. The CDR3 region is CASSSGGGYTF. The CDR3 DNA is TGTGCCAGCAGTTCAGGGGGCGGCTACACCTTC.

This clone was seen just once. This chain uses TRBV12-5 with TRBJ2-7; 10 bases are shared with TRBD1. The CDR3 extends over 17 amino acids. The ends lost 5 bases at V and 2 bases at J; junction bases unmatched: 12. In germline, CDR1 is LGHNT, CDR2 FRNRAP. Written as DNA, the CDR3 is TGTGCTAGTGGTGCCTGGACCGGACAGGGGGTGGCCTACGAGCAGTACGTC. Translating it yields CASGAWTGQGVAYEQYV.

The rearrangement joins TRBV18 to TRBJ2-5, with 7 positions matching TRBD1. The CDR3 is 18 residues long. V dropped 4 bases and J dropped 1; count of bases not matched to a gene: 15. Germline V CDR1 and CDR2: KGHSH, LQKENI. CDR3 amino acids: CASSQQSGATGAQETQYF. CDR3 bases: TGTGCCAGCTCACAACAGTCCGGCGCCACAGGGGCCCAAGAGACCCAGTACTTC.

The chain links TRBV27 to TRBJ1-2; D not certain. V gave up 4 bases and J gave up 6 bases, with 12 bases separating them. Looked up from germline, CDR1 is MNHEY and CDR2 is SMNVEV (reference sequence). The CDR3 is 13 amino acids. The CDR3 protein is CASSSSPFHGYTF. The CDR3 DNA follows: TGTGCCAGCAGTTCCAGTCCTTTCCATGGCTACACCTTC.

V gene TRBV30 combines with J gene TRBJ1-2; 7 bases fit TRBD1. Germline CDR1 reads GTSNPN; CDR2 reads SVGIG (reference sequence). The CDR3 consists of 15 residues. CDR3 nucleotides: TGTGCTCACCACCCAACAGGGGCCTCCAACTATGGCTACACCTTC. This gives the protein CAHHPTGASNYGYTF.

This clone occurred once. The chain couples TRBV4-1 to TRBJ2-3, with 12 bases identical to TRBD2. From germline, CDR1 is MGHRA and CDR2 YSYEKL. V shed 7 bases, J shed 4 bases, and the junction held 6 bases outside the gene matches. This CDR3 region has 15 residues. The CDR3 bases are TGCGCCAGCACCCGGACTAGCGGGGTCCCAGATACGCAGTATTTT. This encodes CASTRTSGVPDTQYF.

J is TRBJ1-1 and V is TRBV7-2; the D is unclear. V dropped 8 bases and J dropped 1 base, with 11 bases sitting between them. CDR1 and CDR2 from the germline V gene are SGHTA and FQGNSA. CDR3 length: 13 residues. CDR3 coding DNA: TGTGCCAGCTCCCGGAGCCCGAACACTGAAGCTTTCTTT. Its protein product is CASSRSPNTEAFF. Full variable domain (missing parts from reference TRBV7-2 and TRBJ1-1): GAGVSQSPSNKVTEKGKDVELRCDPISGHTALYWYRQSLGQGLEFLIYFQGNSAPDKSGLPSDRFSAERTGGSVSTLTIQRTQQEDSAVYLCASSRSPNTEAFFGQGTRLTVV.

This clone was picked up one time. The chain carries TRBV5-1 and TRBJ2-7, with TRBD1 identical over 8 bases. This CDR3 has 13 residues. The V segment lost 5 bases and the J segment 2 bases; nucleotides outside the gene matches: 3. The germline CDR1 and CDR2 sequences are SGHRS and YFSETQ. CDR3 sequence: CASSTDRAYEQYF. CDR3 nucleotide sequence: TGCGCCAGCAGTACGGACAGGGCCTACGAGCAGTACTTC.

CDR3 nucleotide sequence: TGTGCCAGCAGCTCTGCGGACAGGTCGGATTCACCCCTCCACTTT. This encodes CASSSADRSDSPLHF. The chain is built from TRBV7-9 and TRBJ1-6; 7 bases line up with TRBD1. Germline CDR1 SEHNR, CDR2 FQNEAQ (reference sequence). This CDR3 is 15 amino acids long. J lost 8 bases, V lost 4 bases, and 8 bases had no gene match.